These 25 T cell receptor beta chains originate from one sample sequenced in a study of identical twins. TCRdb analysed the 5' RACE reads with MiXCR anew, one entry per CDR3 protein. The sample records a few hundred thousand distinct CDR3 sequences, around 9.7% being singletons. What was sequenced was naive T cells sorted from blood. These receptors all stem from a woman aged 50 to 60 in good health.

This chain connects TRBV5-1 to TRBJ2-3; D might be TRBD2 (6 bases). In germline, CDR1 is SGHRS, CDR2 YFSETQ. V lost 2 bases to trimming and J lost 4 bases, with 14 bases between them. This CDR3 has 15 residues. The CDR3 sequence: CASSLGLSGADTQYF. CDR3 DNA sequence: TGCGCCAGCAGCTTAGGCCTCTCGGGAGCAGATACGCAGTATTTT.

The gene calls are TRBV6-5 and TRBJ1-2; no clear D. The CDR3 consists of 11 residues. Trimming took 0 bases from V and 9 from J, leaving 5 bases between them. Germline-derived CDR1 and CDR2 are MNHEY and SVGAGI. The CDR3 loop is CASSYSGSYTF. The DNA of the CDR3 is TGTGCCAGCAGTTACTCCGGCAGCTACACCTTC.

This clonotype was recorded a few times. The J gene is TRBJ2-1, the V gene TRBV7-9; 9 bases agree with TRBD2. Germline trimming cut 2 bases from V and 6 bases from J; bases unmatched to any gene: 17. The CDR3 consists of 19 residues. Germline values: CDR1 SEHNR, CDR2 FQNEAQ (reference sequence). The CDR3 DNA is TGTGCCAGCAGCTTACGTTTCGAATTAGCGGGAGTCAAAGGCAATGAGCAGTTCTTC. Its protein is CASSLRFELAGVKGNEQFF.

In the case of this clonotype: At one end the junction does not follow the germline gene, possibly because of a read error. The chain uses TRBV11-2 and TRBJ2-1; no clear D gene. CDR1 and CDR2 from the germline V gene are SGHAT and FQNNGV. This CDR3 comprises 13 residues. CDR3 sequence: CASSLVTRGNAVF. CDR3 coding DNA: TGTGCCAGCAGCTTAGTAACTCGCGGAAACGCGGTCTTC.

In this sample, this clonotype turned up a few times. The chain carries TRBV5-1 and TRBJ2-5; tentatively, D is TRBD2 (5 bases). The CDR3 runs 15 residues. Germline loops: CDR1 SGHRS, CDR2 YFSETQ. Trimming stripped 7 bases from V and 0 bases from J, with 16 bases between. The CDR3 region is CASSRTGNNQETQYF. In DNA, the CDR3 is TGCGCCAGCTCGAGGACTGGGAATAACCAAGAGACCCAGTACTTC.

This clonotype was counted many times. The chain recombines TRBV29-1 with TRBJ2-2; possible D gene TRBD1, 6 bases. V lost 6 bases to trimming and J lost 1 base, with 12 bases between them. Germline loops: CDR1 SQVTM, CDR2 ANQGSEA. This CDR3 has 14 amino acids. Here the CDR3 reads CSVAKQGNTGELFF. The CDR3 region has the DNA TGCAGCGTCGCCAAACAGGGGAACACCGGGGAGCTGTTTTTT.

This clonotype was recorded a few times. This rearrangement joins TRBV5-1 to TRBJ1-1; 7 bases line up with TRBD1. The germline V gene has CDR1 SGHRS and CDR2 YFSETQ. The CDR3 contains 16 residues. V lost 1 base to trimming and J lost 8 bases; unmatched junction nucleotides: 14. The CDR3 DNA sequence: TGCGCCAGCAGCTTGACACAGGGGATGGGACCAGGAGAAGCTTTCTTT. Translated, it gives CASSLTQGMGPGEAFF.

CDR3 protein: CASSFSVGEAFF. CDR3 DNA sequence: TGTGCCAGCAGCTTTTCGGTAGGGGAAGCTTTCTTT. V is TRBV5-6 and J is TRBJ1-1; D is uncertain. Germline V gene sequence: CDR1 SGHDT, CDR2 YYEEEE. The CDR3 is 12 amino acids. V gave up 2 bases and J gave up 8 bases, with 10 bases separating them.

This clonotype showed up many times. The CDR3 sequence is CASSLGQGLYGYTF. CDR3 nucleotide sequence: TGCGCCAGCAGCCTTGGACAGGGATTATATGGCTACACCTTC. The gene calls are TRBV5-1 and TRBJ1-2; 8 bases map to TRBD1. The CDR3 spans 14 residues. V lost 4 bases to trimming and J lost 5 bases; unmatched junction nucleotides: 7. Germline loops: CDR1 SGHRS, CDR2 YFSETQ.

The sample holds many counts of this clonotype. The rearrangement links TRBV6-4 to TRBJ2-7; perhaps TRBD2 as D (6 bases). Germline V lookup: CDR1 MRHNA, CDR2 SNTAGT. The CDR3 covers 18 residues. V was cut by 4 bases and J by 2 bases, with 24 bases left in between. Here the CDR3 DNA reads TGTGCCAGCAGTGCCCCCGGCCGGGACTTCACGGGGGCCTACGAGCAGTACGTC. Protein: CASSAPGRDFTGAYEQYV.

This clonotype was seen a few times. J is TRBJ2-3 and V is TRBV5-5; no definite D call. The V and J ends lost 1 base and 2 bases respectively, with 8 bases between them. This CDR3 comprises 14 residues. Germline V gene lookup returns CDR1 SGHKS and CDR2 YYEKEE (reference sequence). CDR3 loop: CASSLSRFTDTQYF. As DNA, the CDR3 is TGTGCCAGCAGCTTGTCCAGATTCACAGATACGCAGTATTTT.

This clonotype was seen many times. V gene TRBV20-1 combines with J gene TRBJ2-5, with 11 bases lining up with TRBD2. V was pared by 4 bases and J by 5 bases, with 9 bases of the junction left unmatched. This CDR3 spans 15 amino acids. Germline V gene sequence: CDR1 DFQATT, CDR2 SNEGSKA (reference sequence). Written as DNA, the CDR3 is TGCAGTGCTACCCAACTAGCGGGAGTAGGCGAGACCCAGTACTTC. Translating it yields CSATQLAGVGETQYF.

This rearrangement joins TRBV12-3 or TRBV12-4 to TRBJ2-2; no clear D gene. CDR3 length equals 14 residues. Trimming removed 3 bases from V and 1 base from J, with 6 bases in between. CDR3 sequence (DNA): TGTGCCAGCAGTTTGAAACTGAACACCGGGGAGCTGTTTTTT. It translates to CASSLKLNTGELFF.

The J gene is TRBJ2-6, the V gene TRBV6-4; no clear D gene. Trimming shortened V by 2 bases and J by 2 bases, and 10 bases separated the two germline ends. The CDR3 consists of 16 residues. From germline, CDR1 is MRHNA and CDR2 SNTAGT. The CDR3 loop reads CASSDGVGAGANVLTF. The DNA of the CDR3 is TGTGCCAGCAGTGACGGAGTTGGGGCTGGGGCCAACGTCCTGACTTTC.

The chain is built from TRBV5-4 and TRBJ2-1; 7 bases fit TRBD1. CDR1 is SGHNT, CDR2 YYREEE, per germline (reference sequence). The V gene end was trimmed by 2 bases and the J gene end by 5 bases; junction bases not matched to a gene: 10. The CDR3 is 16 amino acids. The chain's CDR3 is CASSFLQGGANNEQFF. CDR3 nucleotide sequence: TGTGCCAGCAGCTTTTTACAAGGGGGCGCGAACAATGAGCAGTTCTTC.

CDR3 sequence: CASSQDRFRSYNEQFF. The CDR3 nucleotides read TGTGCCAGCAGCCAAGATCGATTCCGCTCCTACAATGAGCAGTTCTTC. The chain combines TRBV3-1 with TRBJ2-1; the D is unclear. Germline V gene data show CDR1 as LGHDT and CDR2 as YNNKEL (reference sequence). Trimming removed 0 bases at V and 0 bases at J, with 9 bases between. The CDR3 totals 16 residues.

V and J are TRBV2 and TRBJ2-1; 15 positions agree with TRBD2. The CDR3 extends over 14 amino acids. J gave up 10 bases and V 7 bases, and 5 bases lay outside the gene matches. Germline CDR1 and CDR2: SNHLY and FYNNEI. The CDR3 DNA sequence: TGTGCCAGCACTGGGACTAGCGGGAGGCGGGAGCAGTTCTTC. Protein: CASTGTSGRREQFF.

This CDR3 reads CASSRLGLETQYF. CDR3 in DNA: TGCGCCAGCAGCCGACTGGGGCTCGAGACCCAGTACTTC. V gene TRBV4-1 combines with J gene TRBJ2-5, with a possible D match to TRBD1 (5 bases). The CDR3 has 13 amino acids. CDR1 is MGHRA and CDR2 is YSYEKL in the germline V gene. Trimming took 4 bases from V and 5 from J, leaving 11 bases between them.

The table lists this clonotype with a few counts. The chain combines TRBV12-3 or TRBV12-4 with TRBJ2-7; perhaps TRBD2 as D (6 bases). Trimming stripped 7 bases from V and 3 bases from J, with 10 bases between. There are 12 residues in the CDR3. CDR3 residues: CASTAEGYEQYF. DNA of the CDR3: TGTGCCAGCACAGCGGAGGGCTACGAGCAGTACTTC.

This clonotype was seen at least ten times. The V gene is TRBV24-1, the J gene TRBJ1-5, with TRBD1 identical over 7 bases. V trimming: 3 bases; J trimming: 4 bases; junction bases outside the gene matches: 5. The CDR3 spans 15 residues. Germline CDR1 is KGHDR and CDR2 is SFDVKD. CDR3 region: CATSDPGTDNQPQHF. For the CDR3, the DNA is TGTGCCACCAGTGATCCCGGGACAGATAATCAGCCCCAGCATTTT.

The chain carries TRBV4-2 and TRBJ2-2; D gene ambiguous. Germline CDR1 and CDR2: LGHNA and YNFKEQ. The CDR3 contains 16 residues. The V and J ends lost 1 base and 1 base respectively, with 10 bases between them. The CDR3 nucleotides read TGTGCCAGCAGCCAAGTGAAATTGATGAACACCGGGGAGCTGTTTTTT. Residues: CASSQVKLMNTGELFF.

The J gene is TRBJ2-3, the V gene TRBV24-1, with D maybe TRBD2 (6 bases). The V end lost 4 bases, the J end lost 3 bases, and 10 bases lay between the germline ends. CDR1 and CDR2 from the germline V gene are KGHDR and SFDVKD. The length of the CDR3 is 14 residues. CDR3 region: CATSDPGRTDTQYF. The CDR3 DNA is TGTGCCACCAGTGACCCTGGGAGGACAGATACGCAGTATTTT.

The table lists this clonotype with many counts. The CDR3 reads CASSLSGLVGELFF. CDR3 bases: TGTGCCAGCAGCTTATCCGGACTAGTCGGGGAGCTGTTTTTT. The rearrangement links TRBV7-9 to TRBJ2-2; 7 bases fit TRBD2. The CDR3 is made up of 14 amino acids. Germline V gives CDR1 SEHNR, CDR2 FQNEAQ (reference sequence). The junction had 4 bases not matched to a gene; V was cut back by 2 bases and J by 7 bases.

This sequence joins TRBV20-1 and TRBJ2-1; 7 bases map to TRBD2. The germline V gene encodes CDR1 DFQATT and CDR2 SNEGSKA (reference sequence). V was pared by 6 bases and J by 3 bases, with 8 bases of the junction left unmatched. The CDR3 spans 14 residues. CDR3 in DNA: TGCAGTGCGCCGGTAGCGGGCCTCTACAATGAGCAGTTCTTC. Translation: CSAPVAGLYNEQFF.

This clonotype was recorded a few times. The chain recombines TRBV5-1 with TRBJ1-4, with D uncertain. There are 14 residues in the CDR3. Germline CDR1 and CDR2: SGHRS and YFSETQ. The germline V and J ends were trimmed by 0 bases and 5 bases, with 8 bases remaining between them. CDR3 bases: TGCGCCAGCAGCTTGGAATCCGTCAATGAAAAACTGTTTTTT. This encodes CASSLESVNEKLFF.